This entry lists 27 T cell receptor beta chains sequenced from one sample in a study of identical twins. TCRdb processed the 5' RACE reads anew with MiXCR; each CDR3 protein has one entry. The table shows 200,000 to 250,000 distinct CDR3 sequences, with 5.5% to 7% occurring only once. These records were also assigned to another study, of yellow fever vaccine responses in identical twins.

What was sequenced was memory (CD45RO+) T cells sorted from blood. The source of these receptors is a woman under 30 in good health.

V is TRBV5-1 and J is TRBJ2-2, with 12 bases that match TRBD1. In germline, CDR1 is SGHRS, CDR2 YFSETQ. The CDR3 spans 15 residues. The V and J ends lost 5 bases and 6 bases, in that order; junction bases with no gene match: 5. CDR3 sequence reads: CASRSGTGGSGELFF. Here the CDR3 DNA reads TGCGCCAGCAGGTCCGGGACAGGGGGCTCCGGGGAGCTGTTTTTT.

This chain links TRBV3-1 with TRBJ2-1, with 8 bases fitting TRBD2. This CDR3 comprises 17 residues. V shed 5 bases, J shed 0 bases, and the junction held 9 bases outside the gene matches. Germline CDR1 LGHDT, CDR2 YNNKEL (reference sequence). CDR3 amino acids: CASSSGLASSSYNEQFF. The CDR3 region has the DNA TGTGCCAGCAGCTCTGGACTAGCCTCGAGCTCCTACAATGAGCAGTTCTTC.

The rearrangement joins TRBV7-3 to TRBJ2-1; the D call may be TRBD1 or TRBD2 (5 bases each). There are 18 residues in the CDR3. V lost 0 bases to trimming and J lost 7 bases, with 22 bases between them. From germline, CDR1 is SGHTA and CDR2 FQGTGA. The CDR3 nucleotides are TGTGCCAGCAGCTTAACGCCCCAGATACGGGACCAGTTAAATGAGCAGTTCTTC. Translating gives CASSLTPQIRDQLNEQFF.

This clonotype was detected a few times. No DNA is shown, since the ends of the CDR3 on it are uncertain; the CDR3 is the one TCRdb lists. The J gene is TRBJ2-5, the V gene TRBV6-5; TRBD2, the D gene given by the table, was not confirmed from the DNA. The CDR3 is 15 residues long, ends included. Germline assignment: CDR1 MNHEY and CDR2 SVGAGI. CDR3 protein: CASSTSGLARETQYF.

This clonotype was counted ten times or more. CDR3 DNA: TGCGCCAGCAGCTTAGACAGGTTCTATGGCTACACCTTC. Translating it yields CASSLDRFYGYTF. The chain combines TRBV5-1 with TRBJ1-2; tentative D call: TRBD1 (6 bases). Per the germline V gene, CDR1 is SGHRS and CDR2 is YFSETQ. The V end was cut by 2 bases, the J end by 4 bases, with 9 bases between. The CDR3 has 13 amino acids.

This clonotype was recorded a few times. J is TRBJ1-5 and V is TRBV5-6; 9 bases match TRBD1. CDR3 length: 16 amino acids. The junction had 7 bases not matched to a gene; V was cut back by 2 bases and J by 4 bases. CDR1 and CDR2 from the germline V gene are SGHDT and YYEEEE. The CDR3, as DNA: TGTGCCAGCAGCTTTTGGGGACAGGGAAAAAATCAGCCCCAGCATTTT. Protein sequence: CASSFWGQGKNQPQHF.

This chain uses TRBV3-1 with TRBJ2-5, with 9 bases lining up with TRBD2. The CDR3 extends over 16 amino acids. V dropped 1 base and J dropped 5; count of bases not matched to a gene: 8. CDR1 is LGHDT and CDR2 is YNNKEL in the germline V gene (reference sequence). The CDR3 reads CASSQVGAGGQETQYF. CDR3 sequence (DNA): TGTGCCAGCAGCCAAGTAGGGGCGGGGGGGCAGGAGACCCAGTACTTC.

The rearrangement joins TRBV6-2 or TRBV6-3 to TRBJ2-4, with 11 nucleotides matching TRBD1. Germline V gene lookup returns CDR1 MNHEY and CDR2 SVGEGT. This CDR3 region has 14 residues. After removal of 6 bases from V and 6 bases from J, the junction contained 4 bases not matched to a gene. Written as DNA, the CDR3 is TGTGCCAGCAGCTTGGGACAGGGGGTAAACATTCAGTACTTC. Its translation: CASSLGQGVNIQYF.

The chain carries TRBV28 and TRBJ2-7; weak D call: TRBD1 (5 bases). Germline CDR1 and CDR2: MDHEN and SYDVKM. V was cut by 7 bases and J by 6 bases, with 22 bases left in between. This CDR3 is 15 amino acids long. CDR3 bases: TGTGCCAGCATCCCCTCCGCCGGCAGGGTTTCCGAGCAGTACGTC. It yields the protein CASIPSAGRVSEQYV.

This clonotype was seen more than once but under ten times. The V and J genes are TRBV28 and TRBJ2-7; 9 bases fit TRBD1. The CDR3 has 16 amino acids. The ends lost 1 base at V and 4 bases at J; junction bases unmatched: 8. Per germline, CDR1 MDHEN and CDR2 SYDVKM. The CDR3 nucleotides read TGTGCCAGCAGTTTATTGATCGGACAGGGGATTTACGAGCAGTACTTC. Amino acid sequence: CASSLLIGQGIYEQYF.

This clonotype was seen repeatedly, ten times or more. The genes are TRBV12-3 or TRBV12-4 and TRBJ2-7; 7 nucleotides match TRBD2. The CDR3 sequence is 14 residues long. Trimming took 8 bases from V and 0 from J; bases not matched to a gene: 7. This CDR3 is CASATSTSSYEQYF. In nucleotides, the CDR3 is TGTGCCAGCGCGACTAGCACGAGCTCCTACGAGCAGTACTTC.

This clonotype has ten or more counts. This CDR3 reads CSVAQGGYGYTF. CDR3 nucleotide sequence: TGCAGCGTTGCCCAGGGGGGCTATGGCTACACCTTC. The chain carries TRBV29-1 and TRBJ1-2; 7 bases are a match to TRBD1. Trimming at V came to 4 bases and at J to 4 bases, leaving 3 bases not matched to a gene. Germline CDR1 and CDR2: SQVTM and ANQGSEA. CDR3 length: 12 amino acids. The full variable domain, completed using reference TRBV29-1 and TRBJ1-2, is SAVISQKPSRDICQRGTSLTIQCQVDSQVTMMFWYRQQPGQSLTLIATANQGSEATYESGFVIDKFPISRPNLTFSTLTVSNMSPEDSSIYLCSVAQGGYGYTFGSGTRLTVV.

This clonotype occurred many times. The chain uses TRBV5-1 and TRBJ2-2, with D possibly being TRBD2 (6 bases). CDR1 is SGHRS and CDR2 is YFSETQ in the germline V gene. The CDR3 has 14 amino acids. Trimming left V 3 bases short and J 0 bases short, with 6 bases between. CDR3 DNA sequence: TGCGCCAGCAGCTCGGGGGCGAACACCGGGGAGCTGTTTTTT. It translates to CASSSGANTGELFF.

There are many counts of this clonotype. DNA of the CDR3: TGTGCCAGCAGCTTAGAGGGGACATCAAGTTTCTATGGCTACACCTTC. Residues: CASSLEGTSSFYGYTF. The rearrangement uses TRBV7-2 and TRBJ1-2; D might be TRBD1 (6 bases). CDR1 SGHTA and CDR2 FQGNSA come from the germline V gene. The germline V and J ends were trimmed by 1 base and 4 bases, with 16 bases remaining between them. The CDR3 length is 16 residues.

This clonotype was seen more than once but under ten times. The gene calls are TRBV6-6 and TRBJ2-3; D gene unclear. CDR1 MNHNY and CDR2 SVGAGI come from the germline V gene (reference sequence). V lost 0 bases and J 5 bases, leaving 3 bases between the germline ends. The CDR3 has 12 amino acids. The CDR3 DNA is TGTGCCAGCAGTTACTCGTTAGATACGCAGTATTTT. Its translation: CASSYSLDTQYF.

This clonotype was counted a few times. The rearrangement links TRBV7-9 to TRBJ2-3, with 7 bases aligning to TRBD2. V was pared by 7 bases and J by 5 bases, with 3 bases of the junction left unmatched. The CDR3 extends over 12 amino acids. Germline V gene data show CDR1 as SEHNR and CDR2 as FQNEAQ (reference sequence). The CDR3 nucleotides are TGTGCCAGCACCCCGGGGGGAGATACGCAGTATTTT. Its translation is CASTPGGDTQYF.

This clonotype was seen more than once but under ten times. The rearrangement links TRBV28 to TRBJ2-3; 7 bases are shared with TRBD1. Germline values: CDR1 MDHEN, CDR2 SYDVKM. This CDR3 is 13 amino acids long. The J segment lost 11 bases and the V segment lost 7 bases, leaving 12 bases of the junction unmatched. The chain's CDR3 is CASTYSTGFGQYF. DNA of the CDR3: TGTGCCAGCACGTACTCGACAGGGTTCGGGCAGTATTTT.

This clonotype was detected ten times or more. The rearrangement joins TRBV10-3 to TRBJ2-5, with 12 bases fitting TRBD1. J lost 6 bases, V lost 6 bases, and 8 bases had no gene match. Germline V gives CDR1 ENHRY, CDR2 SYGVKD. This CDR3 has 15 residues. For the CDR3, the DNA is TGTGCCATCAGGAACGGGACAGGGGGCCTGAAGACCCAGTACTTC. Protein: CAIRNGTGGLKTQYF.

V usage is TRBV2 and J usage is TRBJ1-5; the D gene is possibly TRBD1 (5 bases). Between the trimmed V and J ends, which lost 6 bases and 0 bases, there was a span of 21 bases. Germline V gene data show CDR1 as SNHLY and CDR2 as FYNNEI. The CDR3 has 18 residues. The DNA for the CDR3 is TGTGCCAGCAGCGAGTTAGCTGGGACCGAATATAGCAATCAGCCCCAGCATTTT. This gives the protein CASSELAGTEYSNQPQHF.

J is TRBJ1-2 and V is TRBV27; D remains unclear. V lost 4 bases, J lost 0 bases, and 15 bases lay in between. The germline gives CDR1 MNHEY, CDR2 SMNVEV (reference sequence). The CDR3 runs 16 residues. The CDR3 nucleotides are TGTGCCAGCAGTTCTCTGGCGAGTTCCCCTAACTATGGCTACACCTTC. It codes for CASSSLASSPNYGYTF.

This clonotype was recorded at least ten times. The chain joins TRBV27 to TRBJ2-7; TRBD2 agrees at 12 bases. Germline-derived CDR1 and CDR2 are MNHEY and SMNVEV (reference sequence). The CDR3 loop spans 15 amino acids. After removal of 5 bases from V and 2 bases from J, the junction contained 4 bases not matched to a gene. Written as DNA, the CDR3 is TGTGCCAGCAGTCCAAGGACTAGCGGGACCTACGAGCAGTACTTC. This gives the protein CASSPRTSGTYEQYF.

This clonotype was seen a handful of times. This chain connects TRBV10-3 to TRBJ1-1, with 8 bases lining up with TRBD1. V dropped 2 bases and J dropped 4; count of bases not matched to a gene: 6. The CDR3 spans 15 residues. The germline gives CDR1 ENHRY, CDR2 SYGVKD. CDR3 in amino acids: CAISEAGQVGTEAFF. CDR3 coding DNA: TGTGCCATCAGTGAGGCGGGACAGGTTGGCACTGAAGCTTTCTTT.

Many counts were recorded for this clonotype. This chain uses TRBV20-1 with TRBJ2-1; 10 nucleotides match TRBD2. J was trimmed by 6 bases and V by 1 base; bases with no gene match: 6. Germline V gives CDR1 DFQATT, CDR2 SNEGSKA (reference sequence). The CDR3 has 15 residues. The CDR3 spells CSARVGAGGFNEQFF. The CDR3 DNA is TGCAGTGCTAGAGTAGGAGCGGGGGGGTTCAATGAGCAGTTCTTC.

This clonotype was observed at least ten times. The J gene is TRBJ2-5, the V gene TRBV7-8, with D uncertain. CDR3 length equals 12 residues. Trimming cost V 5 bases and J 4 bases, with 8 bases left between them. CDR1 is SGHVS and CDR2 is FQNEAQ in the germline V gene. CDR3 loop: CASSRSRETQYF. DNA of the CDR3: TGTGCCAGCAGCCGCTCCCGAGAGACCCAGTACTTC.

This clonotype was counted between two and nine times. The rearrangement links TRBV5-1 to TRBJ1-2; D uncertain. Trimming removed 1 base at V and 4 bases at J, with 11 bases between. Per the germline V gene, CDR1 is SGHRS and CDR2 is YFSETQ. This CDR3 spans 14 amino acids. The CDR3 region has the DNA TGCGCCAGCAGCTTGAATCCAGGAATCTATGGCTACACCTTC. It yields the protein CASSLNPGIYGYTF. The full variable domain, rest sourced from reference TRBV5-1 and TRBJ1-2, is KAGVTQTPRYLIKTRGQQVTLSCSPISGHRSVSWYQQTPGQGLQFLFEYFSETQRNKGNFPGRFSGRQFSNSRSEMNVSTLELGDSALYLCASSLNPGIYGYTFGSGTRLTVV.

CDR3 in DNA: TGTGCCAGCAGCATCTTAGCGGGAATGGAGCAGTACTTC. Its protein is CASSILAGMEQYF. This sequence joins TRBV7-2 and TRBJ2-7, with TRBD2 matching over 8 bases. J was trimmed by 7 bases and V by 5 bases; bases with no gene match: 7. The length of the CDR3 is 13 residues. Germline loops: CDR1 SGHTA, CDR2 FQGNSA.

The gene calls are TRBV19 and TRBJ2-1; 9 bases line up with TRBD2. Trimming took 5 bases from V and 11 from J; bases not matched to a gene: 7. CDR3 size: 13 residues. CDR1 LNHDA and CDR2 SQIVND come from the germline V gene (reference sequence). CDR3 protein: CASSPSGNSKQFF. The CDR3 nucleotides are TGTGCCAGTAGTCCTAGCGGGAATAGTAAGCAGTTCTTC.